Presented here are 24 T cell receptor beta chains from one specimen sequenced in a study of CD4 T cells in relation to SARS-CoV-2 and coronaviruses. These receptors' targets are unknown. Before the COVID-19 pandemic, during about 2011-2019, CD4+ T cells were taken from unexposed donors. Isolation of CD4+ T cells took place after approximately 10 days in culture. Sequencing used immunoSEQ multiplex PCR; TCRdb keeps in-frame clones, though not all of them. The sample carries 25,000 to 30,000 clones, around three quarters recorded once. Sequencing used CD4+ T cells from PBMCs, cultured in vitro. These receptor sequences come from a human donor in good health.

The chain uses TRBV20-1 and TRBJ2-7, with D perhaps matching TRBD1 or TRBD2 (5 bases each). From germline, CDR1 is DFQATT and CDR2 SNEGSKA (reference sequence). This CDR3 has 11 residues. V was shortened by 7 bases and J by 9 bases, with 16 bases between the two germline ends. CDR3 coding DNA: TGCAGTGTCAACCGGGACCTTGGGCAGTACTTC. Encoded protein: CSVNRDLGQYF.

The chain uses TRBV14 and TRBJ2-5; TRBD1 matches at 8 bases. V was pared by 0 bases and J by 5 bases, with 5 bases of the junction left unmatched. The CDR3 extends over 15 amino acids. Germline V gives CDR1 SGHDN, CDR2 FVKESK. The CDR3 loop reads CASSQDMGTGETQYF. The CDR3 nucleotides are TGTGCCAGCAGCCAAGATATGGGGACAGGCGAGACCCAGTACTTC.

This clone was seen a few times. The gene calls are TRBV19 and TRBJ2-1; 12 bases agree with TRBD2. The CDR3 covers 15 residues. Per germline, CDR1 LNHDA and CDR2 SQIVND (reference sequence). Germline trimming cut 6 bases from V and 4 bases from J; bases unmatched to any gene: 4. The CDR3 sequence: CASSHLAGGYNEQFF. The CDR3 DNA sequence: TGTGCCAGTAGCCATCTAGCGGGAGGGTACAATGAGCAGTTCTTC.

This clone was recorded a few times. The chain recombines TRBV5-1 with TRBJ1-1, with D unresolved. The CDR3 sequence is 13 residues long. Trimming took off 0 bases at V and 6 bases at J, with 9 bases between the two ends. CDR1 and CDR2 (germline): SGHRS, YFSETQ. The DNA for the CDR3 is TGCGCCAGCAGCTTGGCCGGGTCGGCTGAAGCTTTCTTT. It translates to CASSLAGSAEAFF. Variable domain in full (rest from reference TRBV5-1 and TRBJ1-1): KAGVTQTPRYLIKTRGQQVTLSCSPISGHRSVSWYQQTPGQGLQFLFEYFSETQRNKGNFPGRFSGRQFSNSRSEMNVSTLELGDSALYLCASSLAGSAEAFFGQGTRLTVV.

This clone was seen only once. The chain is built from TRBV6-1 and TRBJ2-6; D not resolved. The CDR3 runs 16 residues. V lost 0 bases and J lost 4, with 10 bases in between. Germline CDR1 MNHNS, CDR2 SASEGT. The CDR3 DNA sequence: TGTGCCAGCAGTGAAGCGTCGAGCTCCGGGGCCAACGTCCTGACTTTC. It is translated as CASSEASSSGANVLTF.

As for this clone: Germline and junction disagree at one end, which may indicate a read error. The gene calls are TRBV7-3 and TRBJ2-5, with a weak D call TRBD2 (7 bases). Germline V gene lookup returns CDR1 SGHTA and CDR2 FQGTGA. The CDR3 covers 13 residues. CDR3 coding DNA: TGTGCCAGCAGCTTAAGGGAGGGGGAGAACCAGTACTTC. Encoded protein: CASSLREGENQYF.

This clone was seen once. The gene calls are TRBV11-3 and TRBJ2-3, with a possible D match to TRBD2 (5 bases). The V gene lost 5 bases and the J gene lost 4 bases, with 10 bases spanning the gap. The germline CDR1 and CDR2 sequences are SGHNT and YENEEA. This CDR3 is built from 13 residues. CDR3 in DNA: TGTGCCAGCAGCCCGTCCGGGGCAGATACGCAGTATTTT. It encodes CASSPSGADTQYF.

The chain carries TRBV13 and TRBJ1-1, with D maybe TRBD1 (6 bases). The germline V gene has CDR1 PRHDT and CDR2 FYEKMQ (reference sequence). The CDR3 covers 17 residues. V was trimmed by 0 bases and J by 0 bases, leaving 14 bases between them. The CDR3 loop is CASSLGTGGDMNTEAFF. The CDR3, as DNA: TGTGCCAGCAGCTTAGGCACTGGTGGGGACATGAACACTGAAGCTTTCTTT. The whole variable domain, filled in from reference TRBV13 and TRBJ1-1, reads AAGVIQSPRHLIKEKRETATLKCYPIPRHDTVYWYQQGPGQDPQFLISFYEKMQSDKGSIPDRFSAQQFSDYHSELNMSSLELGDSALYFCASSLGTGGDMNTEAFFGQGTRLTVV.

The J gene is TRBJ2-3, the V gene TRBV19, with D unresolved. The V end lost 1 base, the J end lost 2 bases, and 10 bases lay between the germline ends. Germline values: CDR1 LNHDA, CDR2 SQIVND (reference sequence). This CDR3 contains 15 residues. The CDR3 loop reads CASSIGNSYTDTQYF. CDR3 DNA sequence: TGTGCCAGTAGTATAGGAAACTCTTACACAGATACGCAGTATTTT.

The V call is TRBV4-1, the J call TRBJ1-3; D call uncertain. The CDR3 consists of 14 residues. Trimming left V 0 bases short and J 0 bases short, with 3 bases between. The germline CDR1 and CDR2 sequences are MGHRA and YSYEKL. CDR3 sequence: CASSQDASGNTIYF. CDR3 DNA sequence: TGCGCCAGCAGCCAAGATGCCTCTGGAAACACCATATATTTT.

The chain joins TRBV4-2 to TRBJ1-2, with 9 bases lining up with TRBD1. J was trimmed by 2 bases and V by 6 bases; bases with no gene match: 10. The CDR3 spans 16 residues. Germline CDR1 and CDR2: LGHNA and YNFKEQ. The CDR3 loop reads CASSPTTGGENYGYTF. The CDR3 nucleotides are TGTGCCAGCAGTCCCACGACAGGGGGGGAAAACTATGGCTACACCTTC.

For the CDR3, the DNA is TGTGCCAGCAGCAAGGGCAGCGCTAGCACTGAAGCTTTCTTT. It is translated as CASSKGSASTEAFF. The chain joins TRBV7-3 to TRBJ1-1, with D unclear. Germline V lookup: CDR1 SGHTA, CDR2 FQGTGA. Trimming took 5 bases from V and 4 from J, leaving 14 bases between them. CDR3 size: 14 residues.

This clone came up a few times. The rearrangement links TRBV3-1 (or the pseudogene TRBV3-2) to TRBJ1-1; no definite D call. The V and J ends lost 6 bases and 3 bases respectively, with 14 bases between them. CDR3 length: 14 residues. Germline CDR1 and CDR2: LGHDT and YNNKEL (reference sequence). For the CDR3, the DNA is TGTGCCAGCAGTCGTAGGGAGGCCCACACTGAAGCTTTCTTT. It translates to CASSRREAHTEAFF.

The CDR3 DNA is TGTGCCAGCAGTCCTGGACAGGGGGGGTATGAAAAACTGTTTTTT. It yields the protein CASSPGQGGYEKLFF. The chain recombines TRBV28 with TRBJ1-4; 10 nucleotides match TRBD1. V trimming: 5 bases; J trimming: 6 bases; junction bases outside the gene matches: 6. Germline CDR1 and CDR2: MDHEN and SYDVKM. The CDR3 totals 15 residues.

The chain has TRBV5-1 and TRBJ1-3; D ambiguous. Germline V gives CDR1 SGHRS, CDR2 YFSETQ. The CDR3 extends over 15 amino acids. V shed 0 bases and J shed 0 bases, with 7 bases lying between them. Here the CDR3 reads CASSLGAHSGNTIYF. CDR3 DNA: TGCGCCAGCAGCTTGGGAGCGCACTCTGGAAACACCATATATTTT.

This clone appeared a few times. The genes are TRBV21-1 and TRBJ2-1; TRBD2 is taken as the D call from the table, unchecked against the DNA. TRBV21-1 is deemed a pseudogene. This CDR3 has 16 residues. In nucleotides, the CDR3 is TGTGCCAGCAGCAAAGTCAAGCGGAGCTCCTACAATGAGCAGTTCTTC. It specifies CASSKVKRSSYNEQFF.

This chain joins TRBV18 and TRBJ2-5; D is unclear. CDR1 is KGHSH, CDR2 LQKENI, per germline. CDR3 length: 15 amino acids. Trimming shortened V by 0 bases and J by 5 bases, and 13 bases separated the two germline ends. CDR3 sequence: CASSPPNSPRETQYF. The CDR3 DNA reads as TGTGCCAGCTCACCACCGAACAGTCCGCGGGAGACCCAGTACTTC.

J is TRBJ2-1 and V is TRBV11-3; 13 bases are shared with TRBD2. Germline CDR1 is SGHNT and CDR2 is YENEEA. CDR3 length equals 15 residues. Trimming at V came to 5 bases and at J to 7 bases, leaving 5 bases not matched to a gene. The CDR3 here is CASSNGLAGVNEQFF. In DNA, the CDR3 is TGTGCCAGCAGCAACGGACTAGCGGGAGTGAATGAGCAGTTCTTC.

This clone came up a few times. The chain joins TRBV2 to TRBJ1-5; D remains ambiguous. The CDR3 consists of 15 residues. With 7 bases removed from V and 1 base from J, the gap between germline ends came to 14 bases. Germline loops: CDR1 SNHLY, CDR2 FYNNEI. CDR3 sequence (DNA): TGTGCCAGCACCTACCAGGTGGGGAGCAATCAGCCCCAGCATTTT. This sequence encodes CASTYQVGSNQPQHF.

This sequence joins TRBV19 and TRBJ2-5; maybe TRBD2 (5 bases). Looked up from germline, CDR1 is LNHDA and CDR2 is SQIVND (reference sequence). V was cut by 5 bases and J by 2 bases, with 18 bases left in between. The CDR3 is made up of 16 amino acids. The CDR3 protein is CASSPGIGAMQETQYF. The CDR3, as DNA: TGTGCCAGTAGTCCCGGGATAGGTGCGATGCAAGAGACCCAGTACTTC.

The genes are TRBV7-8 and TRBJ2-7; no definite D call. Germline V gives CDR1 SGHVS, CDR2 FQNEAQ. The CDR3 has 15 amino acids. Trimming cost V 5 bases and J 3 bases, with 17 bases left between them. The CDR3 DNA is TGTGCCAGCAGCCCGGTCGGCGGTGTAGACTACGAGCAGTACTTC. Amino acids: CASSPVGGVDYEQYF.

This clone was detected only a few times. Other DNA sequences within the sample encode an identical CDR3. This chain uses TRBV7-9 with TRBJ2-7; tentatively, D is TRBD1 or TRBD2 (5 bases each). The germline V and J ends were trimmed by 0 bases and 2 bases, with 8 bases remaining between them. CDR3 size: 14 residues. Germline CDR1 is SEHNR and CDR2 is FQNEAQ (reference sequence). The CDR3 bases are TGTGCCAGCAGCTTAGCTGGGGGACCCTACGAGCAGTACTTC. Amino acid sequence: CASSLAGGPYEQYF.

The CDR3, as DNA: TGTGCCAGCAGCCCCTGGCCGTACTCACCCCTCCACTTT. This gives the protein CASSPWPYSPLHF. V usage is TRBV5-4 and J usage is TRBJ1-6; unclear D gene. V shed 4 bases and J shed 10 bases, with 12 bases lying between them. From germline, CDR1 is SGHNT and CDR2 YYREEE (reference sequence). The CDR3 totals 13 residues.

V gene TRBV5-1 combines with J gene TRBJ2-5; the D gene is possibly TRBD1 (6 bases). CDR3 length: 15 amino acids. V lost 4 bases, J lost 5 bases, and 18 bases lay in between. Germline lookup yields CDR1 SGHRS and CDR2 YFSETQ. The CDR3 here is CASSPQPGEMETQYF. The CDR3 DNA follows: TGCGCCAGCAGCCCCCAGCCAGGGGAGATGGAGACCCAGTACTTC.